This T cell receptor beta chain stems from a study of shared clonotypes between healthy human individuals. On the study more broadly: Contributing individuals were two females and three males aged 18 to 49.

Points on this clone: Antigen unknown.

The table came from immunoSEQ multiplex PCR; TCRdb's copy has only in-frame clones and leaves some out. This table holds fewer than 700,000 clones, roughly 72% found once. Study-wide points: There were few donors, and this limited the genetic and exposure-history diversity represented. Sampling involved blood alone; tissue repertoires likely differ.

The TCR comes from a woman in her forties in good health. Some clones in this sample may be carry-over from other donors' samples. The sequenced sample consisted of PBMCs.

CDR3 amino acids: CASSDSGRSGYTF. CDR3 nucleotide sequence: TGTGCCAGCAGTGACTCAGGGCGGAGTGGCTACACCTTC. V usage is TRBV25-1 and J usage is TRBJ1-2, with a possible D match to TRBD1 (5 bases). Germline V gene lookup returns CDR1 MGHDK and CDR2 SYGVNS. The CDR3 runs 13 residues. Trimming left V 3 bases short and J 7 bases short, with 12 bases between.